This T cell receptor beta chain was sequenced during a study of OX40 agonist ivuxolimab in advanced cancers. For the study at large: Mean age approximately 59 years, range about 20 to 85; nearly 85% male. Study-wide results and caveats: Fewer expanded clones were found on average in CD4+ than in CD8+ T cells. Also present in some nonresponders was a low level of normalized T-cell clonal expansion.

Baseline, cycle 4 day 1, and cycle 7 day 1 were the blood sampling points. CDR1 and CDR2 from the germline V gene are SNHLY and FYNNEI. The CDR3 has 15 amino acids. V lost 1 base, J lost 9 bases, and 18 bases lay in between. Comment on this clone: What it recognizes is unknown.

Here immunoSEQ multiplex PCR was the method, and the copy in TCRdb shows in-frame clones only, minus some. Of 77,000 or so clones detected, about nine tenths appear once; the ten largest clones hold around 0.8%. The sample was CD4+ or CD8+ T cells sorted from blood, taken in a trial of the OX40 agonist ivuxolimab. This receptor was identified in an adult with an advanced solid tumor such as melanoma, head and neck, liver or kidney cancer. The rearrangement uses TRBV2 and TRBJ1-2; the D is unclear. In DNA form, the CDR3 reads TGTGCCAGCAGTGAAGGGGCCAGGAAGATGTATCGCTACACCTTC. Its translation: CASSEGARKMYRYTF. Based on the CDR3 plus reference TRBV2 and TRBJ1-2, the full variable domain is EPEVTQTPSHQVTQMGQEVILRCVPISNHLYFYWYRQILGQKVEFLVSFYNNEISEKSEIFDDQFSVERPDGSNFTLKIRSTKLEDSAMYFCASSEGARKMYRYTFGSGTRLTVV.